Only a few counts were recorded for the clone carrying this TCR beta chain. Its specificity is unknown. Donors counted as nominally healthy when sampled, yet unrecorded immune exposures were likely. 60 Vbeta and 13 Jbeta primers were used in PCR. Here immunoSEQ multiplex PCR was the method, and the copy in TCRdb shows in-frame clones only, minus some. Of just under 95,000 clones listed, 60% to 80% are singletons. These data are taken from a study of cytomegalovirus exposure and HLA in healthy donors. The V gene's germline CDR1 is LNHDA and CDR2 SQIVND (reference sequence). The CDR3 totals 14 residues. V gave up 3 bases and J gave up 9 bases, with 15 bases separating them. Findings of the study overall: Under in vitro conditions, a few CMV-associated chains were confirmed as specific for CMV antigens. The authors later linked a missense DCLRE1C variant to TCR beta V- and J-gene trimming. In a later analysis, most CMV-associated TCR beta chains appeared HLA-restricted.

This TCR was recovered from a middle-aged man in good health and CMV-seropositive. The V call is TRBV19, the J call TRBJ2-1; D possibly corresponds to TRBD2 (5 bases). Sequenced input: PBMCs. The CDR3 DNA is TGTGCCAGTAGTATTGGTCTAGCATTGGGTGAGCAGTTCTTC. Translating gives CASSIGLALGEQFF.